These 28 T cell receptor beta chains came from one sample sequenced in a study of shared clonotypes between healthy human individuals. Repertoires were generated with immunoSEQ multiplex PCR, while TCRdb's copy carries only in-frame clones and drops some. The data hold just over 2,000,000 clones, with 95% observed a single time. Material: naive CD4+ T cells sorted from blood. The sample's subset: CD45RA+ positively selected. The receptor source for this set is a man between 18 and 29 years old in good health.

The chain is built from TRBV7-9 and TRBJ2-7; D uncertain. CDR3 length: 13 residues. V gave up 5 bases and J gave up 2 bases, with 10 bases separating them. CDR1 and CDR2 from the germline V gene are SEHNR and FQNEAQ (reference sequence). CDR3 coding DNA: TGTGCCAGCAGCCCCCGCTCTACCTACGAGCAGTACTTC. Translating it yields CASSPRSTYEQYF.

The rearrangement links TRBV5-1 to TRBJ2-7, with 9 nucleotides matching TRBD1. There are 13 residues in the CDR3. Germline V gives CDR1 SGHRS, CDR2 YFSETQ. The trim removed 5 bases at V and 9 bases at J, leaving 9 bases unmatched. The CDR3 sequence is CASSLGQGIGQYF. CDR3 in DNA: TGCGCCAGCAGTCTTGGACAGGGGATTGGGCAGTACTTC.

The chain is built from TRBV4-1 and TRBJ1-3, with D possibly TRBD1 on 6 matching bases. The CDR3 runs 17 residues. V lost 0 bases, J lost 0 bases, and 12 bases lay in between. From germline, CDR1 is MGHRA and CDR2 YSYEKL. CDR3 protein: CASSQDGTGSSGNTIYF. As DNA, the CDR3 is TGCGCCAGCAGCCAAGATGGAACAGGGTCCTCTGGAAACACCATATATTTT.

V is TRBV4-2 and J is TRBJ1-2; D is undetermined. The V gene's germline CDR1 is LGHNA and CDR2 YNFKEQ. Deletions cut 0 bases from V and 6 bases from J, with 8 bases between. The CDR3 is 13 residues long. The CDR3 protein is CASSQDSADGYTF. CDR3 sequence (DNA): TGTGCCAGCAGCCAAGATAGCGCAGATGGCTACACCTTC.

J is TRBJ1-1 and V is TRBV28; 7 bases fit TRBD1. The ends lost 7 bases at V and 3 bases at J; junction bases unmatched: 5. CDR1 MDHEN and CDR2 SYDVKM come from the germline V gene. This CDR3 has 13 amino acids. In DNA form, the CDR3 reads TGTGCCAGCACCGTTACAGGGGACACTGAAGCTTTCTTT. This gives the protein CASTVTGDTEAFF.

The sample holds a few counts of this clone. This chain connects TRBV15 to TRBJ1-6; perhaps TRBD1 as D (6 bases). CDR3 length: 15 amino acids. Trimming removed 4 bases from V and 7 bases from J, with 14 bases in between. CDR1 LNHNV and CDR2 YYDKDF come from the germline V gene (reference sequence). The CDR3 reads CATSKPGAGNSPLHF. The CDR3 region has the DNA TGTGCCACCAGCAAGCCGGGGGCAGGGAATTCACCCCTCCACTTT.

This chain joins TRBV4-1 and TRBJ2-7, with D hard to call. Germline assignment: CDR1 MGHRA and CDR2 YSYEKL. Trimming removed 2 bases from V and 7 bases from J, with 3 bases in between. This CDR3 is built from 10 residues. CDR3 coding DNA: TGCGCCAGCAGCCAAAGGGAGCAGTACTTC. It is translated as CASSQREQYF.

CDR3 residues: CASSRTGGSTEAFF. The CDR3, as DNA: TGTGCCAGCTCACGGACAGGGGGCAGTACTGAAGCTTTCTTT. The rearrangement links TRBV18 to TRBJ1-1, with 11 bases matching TRBD1. This CDR3 has 14 residues. Germline V lookup: CDR1 KGHSH, CDR2 LQKENI. V lost 4 bases to trimming and J lost 5 bases; unmatched junction nucleotides: 3.

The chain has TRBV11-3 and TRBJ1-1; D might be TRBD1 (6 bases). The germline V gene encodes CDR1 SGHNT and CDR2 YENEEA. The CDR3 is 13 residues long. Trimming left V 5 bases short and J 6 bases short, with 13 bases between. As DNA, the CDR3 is TGTGCCAGCAGCCCCGGGGGGGGCGCTGAAGCTTTCTTT. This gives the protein CASSPGGGAEAFF.

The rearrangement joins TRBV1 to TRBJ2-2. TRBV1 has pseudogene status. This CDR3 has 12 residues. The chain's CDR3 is CTSSDGTGELFF. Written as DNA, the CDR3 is TGCACCAGCAGTGATGGGACCGGGGAGCTGTTTTTT.

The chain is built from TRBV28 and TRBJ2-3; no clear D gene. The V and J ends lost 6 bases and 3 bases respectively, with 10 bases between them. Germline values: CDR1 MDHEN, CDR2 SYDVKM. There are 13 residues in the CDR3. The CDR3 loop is CASRRSSTDTQYF. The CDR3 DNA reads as TGTGCCAGCAGACGAAGTAGTACAGATACGCAGTATTTT.

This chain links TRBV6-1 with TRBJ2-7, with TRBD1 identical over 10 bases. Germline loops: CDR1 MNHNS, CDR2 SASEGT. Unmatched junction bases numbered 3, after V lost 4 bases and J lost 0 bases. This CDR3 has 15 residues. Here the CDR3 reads CASSVWTGGSYEQYF. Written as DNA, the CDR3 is TGTGCCAGCAGTGTTTGGACAGGGGGCTCCTACGAGCAGTACTTC.

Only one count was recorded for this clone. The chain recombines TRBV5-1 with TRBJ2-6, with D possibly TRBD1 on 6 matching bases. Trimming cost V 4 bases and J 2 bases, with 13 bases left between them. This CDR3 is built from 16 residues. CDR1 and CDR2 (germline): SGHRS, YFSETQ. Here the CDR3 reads CASSPPGAAGANVLTF. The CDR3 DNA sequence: TGCGCCAGCAGCCCCCCAGGGGCCGCTGGGGCCAACGTCCTGACTTTC.

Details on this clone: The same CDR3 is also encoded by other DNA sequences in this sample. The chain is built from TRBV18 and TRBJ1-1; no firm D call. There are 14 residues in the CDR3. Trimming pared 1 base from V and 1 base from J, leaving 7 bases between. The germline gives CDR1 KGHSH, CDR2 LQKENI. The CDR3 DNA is TGTGCCAGCTCACCACTCGGGAAGAACACTGAAGCTTTCTTT. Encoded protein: CASSPLGKNTEAFF.

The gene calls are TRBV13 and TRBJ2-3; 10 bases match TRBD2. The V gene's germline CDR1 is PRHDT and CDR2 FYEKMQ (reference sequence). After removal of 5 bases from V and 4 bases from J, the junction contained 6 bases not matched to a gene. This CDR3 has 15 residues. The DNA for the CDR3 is TGTGCCAGCAGCACGCCTGGGACTAGCGCAGATACGCAGTATTTT. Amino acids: CASSTPGTSADTQYF.

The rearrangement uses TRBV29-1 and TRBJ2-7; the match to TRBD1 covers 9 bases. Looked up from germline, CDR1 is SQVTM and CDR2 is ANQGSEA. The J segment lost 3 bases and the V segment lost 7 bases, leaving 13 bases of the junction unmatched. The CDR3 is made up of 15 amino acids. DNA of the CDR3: TGCAGCGCGATACCGGCCGGGACAGGGATCTACGAGCAGTACTTC. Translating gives CSAIPAGTGIYEQYF.

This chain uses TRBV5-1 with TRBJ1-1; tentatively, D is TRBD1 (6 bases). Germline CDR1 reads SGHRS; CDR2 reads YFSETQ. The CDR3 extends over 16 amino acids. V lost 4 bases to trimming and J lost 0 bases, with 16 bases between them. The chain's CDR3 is CASSPQGIFMNTEAFF. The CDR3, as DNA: TGCGCCAGCAGCCCCCAGGGGATTTTCATGAACACTGAAGCTTTCTTT.

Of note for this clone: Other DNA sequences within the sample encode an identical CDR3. The CDR3 loop is CASRPSNQPQHF. DNA for the CDR3: TGTGCCAGCAGACCGAGTAATCAGCCCCAGCATTTT. The V and J genes are TRBV6-1 and TRBJ1-5, with D unresolved. CDR1 and CDR2 from the germline V gene are MNHNS and SASEGT. Trimming took 6 bases from V and 4 from J, leaving 7 bases between them. This CDR3 contains 12 residues.

The CDR3 nucleotides read TGTGCCAGCTCACTAGGTCTTACATCTGGGGCCAACGTCCTGACTTTC. Amino acids: CASSLGLTSGANVLTF. The chain is built from TRBV18 and TRBJ2-6, with D unclear. The V and J ends lost 4 bases and 1 base respectively, with 11 bases between them. Germline V gene lookup returns CDR1 KGHSH and CDR2 LQKENI. This CDR3 has 16 residues.

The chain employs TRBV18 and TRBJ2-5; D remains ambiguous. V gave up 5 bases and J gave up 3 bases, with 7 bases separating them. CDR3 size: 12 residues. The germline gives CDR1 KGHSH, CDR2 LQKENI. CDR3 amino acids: CASSAREETQYF. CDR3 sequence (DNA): TGTGCCAGCTCAGCACGTGAAGAGACCCAGTACTTC.

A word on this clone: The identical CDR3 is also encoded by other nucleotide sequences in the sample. This CDR3 reads CASSYSSQGAYEQYF. The DNA for the CDR3 is TGTGCCAGCAGTTACTCCTCCCAGGGGGCCTACGAGCAGTACTTC. The chain combines TRBV6-6 with TRBJ2-7, with 7 positions matching TRBD1. The trim removed 0 bases at V and 2 bases at J, leaving 4 bases unmatched. The length of the CDR3 is 15 residues. Germline V gene sequence: CDR1 MNHNY, CDR2 SVGAGI (reference sequence).

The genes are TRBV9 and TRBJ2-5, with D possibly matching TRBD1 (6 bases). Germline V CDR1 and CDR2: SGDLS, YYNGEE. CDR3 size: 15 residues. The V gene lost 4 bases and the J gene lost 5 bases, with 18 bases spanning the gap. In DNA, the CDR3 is TGTGCCAGCAGCCTCGCGCAGGGGTTGCTTGAGACCCAGTACTTC. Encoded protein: CASSLAQGLLETQYF. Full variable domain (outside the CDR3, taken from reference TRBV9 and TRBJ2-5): DSGVTQTPKHLITATGQRVTLRCSPRSGDLSVYWYQQSLDQGLQFLIQYYNGEERAKGNILERFSAQQFPDLHSELNLSSLELGDSALYFCASSLAQGLLETQYFGPGTRLLVL.

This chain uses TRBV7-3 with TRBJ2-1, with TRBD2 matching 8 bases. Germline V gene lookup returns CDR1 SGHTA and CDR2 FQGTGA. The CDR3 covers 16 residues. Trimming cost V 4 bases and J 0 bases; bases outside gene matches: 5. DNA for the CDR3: TGTGCCAGCAGCTCGGTAGCGGGGAGCTCCTACAATGAGCAGTTCTTC. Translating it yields CASSSVAGSSYNEQFF.

The CDR3 coding sequence is TGTGCCAGCTCACCGGGGACAGGGGGGATTCAGCCCCAGCATTTT. Protein: CASSPGTGGIQPQHF. V gene TRBV18 combines with J gene TRBJ1-5; 11 positions agree with TRBD1. V was clipped by 3 bases and J by 6 bases; unmatched bases: 4. This CDR3 is built from 15 residues. Germline CDR1 and CDR2: KGHSH and LQKENI.

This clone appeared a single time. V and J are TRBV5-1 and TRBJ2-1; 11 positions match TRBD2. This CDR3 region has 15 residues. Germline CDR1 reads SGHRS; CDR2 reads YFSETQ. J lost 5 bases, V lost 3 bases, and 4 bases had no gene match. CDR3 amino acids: CASSSGLAVDNEQFF. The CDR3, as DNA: TGCGCCAGCAGCTCGGGACTAGCGGTCGACAATGAGCAGTTCTTC.

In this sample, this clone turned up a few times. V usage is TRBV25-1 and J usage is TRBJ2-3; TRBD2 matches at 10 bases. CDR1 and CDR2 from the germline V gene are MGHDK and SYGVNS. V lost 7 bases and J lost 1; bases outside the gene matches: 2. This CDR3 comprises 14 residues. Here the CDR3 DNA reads TGTGCCAGCAACCTAGCGGGGGGCACAGATACGCAGTATTTT. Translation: CASNLAGGTDTQYF. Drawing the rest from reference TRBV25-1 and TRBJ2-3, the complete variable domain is EADIYQTPRYLVIGTGKKITLECSQTMGHDKMYWYQQDPGMELHLIHYSYGVNSTEKGDLSSESTVSRIRTEHFPLTLESARPSHTSQYLCASNLAGGTDTQYFGPGTRLTVL.

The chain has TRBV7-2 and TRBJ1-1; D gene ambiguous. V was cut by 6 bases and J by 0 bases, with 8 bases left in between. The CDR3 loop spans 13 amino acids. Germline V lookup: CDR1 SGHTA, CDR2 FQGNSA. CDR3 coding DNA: TGTGCCAGCAGTTCTTTCATGAACACTGAAGCTTTCTTT. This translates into CASSSFMNTEAFF.

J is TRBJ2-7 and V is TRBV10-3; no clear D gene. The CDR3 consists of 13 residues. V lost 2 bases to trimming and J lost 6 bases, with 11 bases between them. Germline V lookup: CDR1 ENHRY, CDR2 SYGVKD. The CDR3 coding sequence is TGTGCCATCAGTGAGAGGGTCGAAAGCGAGCAGTACTTC. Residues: CAISERVESEQYF.